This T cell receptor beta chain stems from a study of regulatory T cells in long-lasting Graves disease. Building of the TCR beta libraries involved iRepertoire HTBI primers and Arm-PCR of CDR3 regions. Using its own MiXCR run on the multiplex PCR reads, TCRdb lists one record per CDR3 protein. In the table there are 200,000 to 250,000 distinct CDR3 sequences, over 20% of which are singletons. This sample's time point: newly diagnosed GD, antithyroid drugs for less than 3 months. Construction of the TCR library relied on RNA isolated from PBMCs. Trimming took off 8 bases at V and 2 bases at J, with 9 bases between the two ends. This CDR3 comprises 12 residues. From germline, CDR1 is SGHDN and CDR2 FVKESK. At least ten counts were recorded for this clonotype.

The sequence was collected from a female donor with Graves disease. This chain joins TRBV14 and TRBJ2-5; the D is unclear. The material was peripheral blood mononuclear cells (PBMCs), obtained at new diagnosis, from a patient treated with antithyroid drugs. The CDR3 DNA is TGTGCCAGCGCTGCCAGACAAGAGACCCAGTACTTC. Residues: CASAARQETQYF. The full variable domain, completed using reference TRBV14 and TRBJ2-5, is EAGVTQFPSHSVIEKGQTVTLRCDPISGHDNLYWYRRVMGKEIKFLLHFVKESKQDESGMPNNRFLAERTGGTYSTLKVQPAELEDSGVYFCASAARQETQYFGPGTRLLVL.